The 26 T cell receptor beta chains listed next were all sequenced from one sample in a study of T cell responses to AZD1222 COVID-19 vaccine. Profiling relied on immunoSEQ multiplex PCR, and the TCRdb table lists in-frame clones only, not all of them. The table records 95,000 to 150,000 clones, around 91% of them present only once. The sequencing used peripheral blood, collected on day 0 of MenACWY control vaccination. These receptors came from an adult in good health.

The CDR3 DNA reads TGTGCCAGCAGTTCCGAGGACAGGACCCAGCATTTT. Translation: CASSSEDRTQHF. V gene TRBV27 combines with J gene TRBJ1-5, with 7 bases fitting TRBD1. This CDR3 spans 12 amino acids. Germline V gene lookup returns CDR1 MNHEY and CDR2 SMNVEV (reference sequence). J gave up 11 bases and V 4 bases, and 5 bases lay outside the gene matches.

Only a few counts were recorded for this clone. The CDR3 is CASSYSPRGRGYGYTF. In nucleotides, the CDR3 is TGTGCCAGCAGTTACTCCCCCCGGGGGCGAGGCTATGGCTACACCTTC. The J gene is TRBJ1-2, the V gene TRBV6-5, with D perhaps TRBD1 (6 bases). V was pared by 0 bases and J by 4 bases, with 15 bases between. This CDR3 region has 16 residues. Germline V CDR1 and CDR2: MNHEY, SVGAGI.

The chain is built from TRBV7-2 and TRBJ1-6; D gene uncertain. CDR3 length equals 17 residues. In germline, CDR1 is SGHTA, CDR2 FQGNSA. Trimming left V 5 bases short and J 2 bases short, with 16 bases between. As DNA, the CDR3 is TGTGCCAGCAGCGCCTCCCTCCAGGCCGCCTATAATTCACCCCTCCACTTT. This codes for CASSASLQAAYNSPLHF.

DNA of the CDR3: TGTGCCAGCAGCGTTACCGGGACACTGAACACTGAAGCTTTCTTT. The encoded protein is CASSVTGTLNTEAFF. The chain is built from TRBV6-5 and TRBJ1-1; a possible D gene is TRBD1 (6 bases). CDR1 and CDR2 from the germline V gene are MNHEY and SVGAGI. Trimming cost V 6 bases and J 0 bases, with 14 bases left between them. The CDR3 loop spans 15 amino acids.

The chain joins TRBV7-6 to TRBJ2-4; no clear D gene. V was pared by 5 bases and J by 0 bases, with 17 bases between. This CDR3 has 17 residues. CDR1 is SGHVS, CDR2 FNYEAQ, per germline. The CDR3 protein is CASSPGPQLPAKNIQYF. The CDR3 region has the DNA TGTGCCAGCAGCCCCGGGCCACAACTTCCAGCCAAAAACATTCAGTACTTC.

V is TRBV5-5 and J is TRBJ2-3, with D tentatively TRBD2 (5 bases). The V gene's germline CDR1 is SGHKS and CDR2 YYEKEE (reference sequence). V was cut by 0 bases and J by 4 bases, with 9 bases left in between. The CDR3 is made up of 14 amino acids. The CDR3 DNA sequence: TGTGCCAGCAGCTTGGAAGAGCGGTCAGATACGCAGTATTTT. It encodes CASSLEERSDTQYF.

This clone was seen a single time. The chain has TRBV28 and TRBJ1-6, with D unresolved. Trimming cost V 6 bases and J 7 bases, with 10 bases left between them. CDR3 length: 13 amino acids. Per germline, CDR1 MDHEN and CDR2 SYDVKM. The CDR3 nucleotides are TGTGCCAGCAGCAGACAATTAAATTCACCCCTCCACTTT. Its translation is CASSRQLNSPLHF.

The chain couples TRBV28 to TRBJ1-5, with D unresolved. V lost 8 bases and J 6 bases, leaving 8 bases between the germline ends. Per germline, CDR1 MDHEN and CDR2 SYDVKM. The CDR3 extends over 11 amino acids. The CDR3 here is CASYSTQPQHF. CDR3 sequence (DNA): TGTGCCAGCTATTCTACTCAGCCCCAGCATTTT.

This clone is a singleton in its sample. The chain uses TRBV11-3 and TRBJ2-7; D remains ambiguous. Between the trimmed V and J ends, which lost 4 bases and 0 bases, there was a span of 13 bases. The CDR3 is 15 residues long. Germline CDR1 SGHNT, CDR2 YENEEA. CDR3 protein: CASSSGRVGSYEQYF. The CDR3 DNA is TGTGCCAGCAGCTCCGGACGGGTAGGCTCCTACGAGCAGTACTTC.

This clone was counted a few times. The J gene is TRBJ2-7, the V gene TRBV9; tentative D call: TRBD2 (5 bases). V was clipped by 0 bases and J by 2 bases, with 9 bases between them. CDR1 and CDR2 (germline): SGDLS, YYNGEE. The CDR3 consists of 14 residues. CDR3 in DNA: TGTGCCAGCAGCGTAGATCTAGCCACCTACGAGCAGTACTTC. This gives the protein CASSVDLATYEQYF.

CDR3 loop: CASSWDGQTRASPQHF. CDR3 nucleotides: TGTGCCAGCAGCTGGGACGGGCAGACAAGGGCGTCGCCCCAGCATTTT. The V gene is TRBV21-1, the J gene TRBJ1-5. TRBV21-1 represents a pseudogene. This CDR3 region has 16 residues.

J is TRBJ2-5 and V is TRBV7-2, with no clear D. The germline V gene has CDR1 SGHTA and CDR2 FQGNSA. The CDR3 consists of 11 residues. V was cut by 5 bases and J by 2 bases, with 3 bases left in between. CDR3 bases: TGTGCCAGCAGCGAACAAGAGACCCAGTACTTC. This gives the protein CASSEQETQYF.

The V gene is TRBV10-2, the J gene TRBJ1-4; D is perhaps TRBD1 (6 bases). V lost 8 bases, J lost 5 bases, and 12 bases lay in between. The CDR3 is 13 amino acids. From germline, CDR1 is WSHSY and CDR2 SAAADI. The CDR3 spells CASGGNGNEKLFF. The CDR3 region has the DNA TGCGCCAGCGGGGGCAATGGGAATGAAAAACTGTTTTTT.

This chain connects TRBV5-1 to TRBJ2-6; 7 bases are shared with TRBD1. Trimming took 4 bases from V and 2 from J; bases not matched to a gene: 3. CDR1 is SGHRS, CDR2 YFSETQ, per germline. This CDR3 spans 15 amino acids. Here the CDR3 DNA reads TGCGCCAGCAGCCGAGACAGGGCTGGGGCCAACGTCCTGACTTTC. Translation: CASSRDRAGANVLTF.

The chain couples TRBV11-2 to TRBJ2-1; D is unclear. Per the germline V gene, CDR1 is SGHAT and CDR2 is FQNNGV. V was cut by 5 bases and J by 7 bases, with 6 bases left in between. This CDR3 has 11 amino acids. The CDR3 DNA reads as TGTGCCAGCAGCCCTGAGAATGAGCAGTTCTTC. Translating it yields CASSPENEQFF.

The chain recombines TRBV5-1 with TRBJ2-1; 8 bases line up with TRBD1. Trimming at V came to 1 base and at J to 4 bases, leaving 4 bases not matched to a gene. Germline-derived CDR1 and CDR2 are SGHRS and YFSETQ. The CDR3 spans 15 residues. CDR3 sequence reads: CASSLWDRRYNEQFF. The CDR3, as DNA: TGCGCCAGCAGCTTGTGGGACAGGCGATACAATGAGCAGTTCTTC.

This chain uses TRBV5-6 with TRBJ1-4; D is ambiguous. CDR1 is SGHDT, CDR2 YYEEEE, per germline. The CDR3 spans 15 residues. V was shortened by 2 bases and J by 7 bases, with 15 bases between the two germline ends. The CDR3 DNA reads as TGTGCCAGCAGCTTACGAGACTCTCGAGTTGAAAAACTGTTTTTT. Its protein product is CASSLRDSRVEKLFF.

This clone has just one count. The chain carries TRBV5-8 and TRBJ1-2; 12 bases agree with TRBD1. Trimming took 4 bases from V and 5 from J; bases not matched to a gene: 9. The CDR3 extends over 16 amino acids. Germline assignment: CDR1 SGHTS and CDR2 YDEGEE. DNA of the CDR3: TGTGCCAGCAGCCCCGGGACAGGGGGCGCGATTTATGGCTACACCTTC. This codes for CASSPGTGGAIYGYTF.

The CDR3 DNA is TGTGCCAGCAGCCGGGACTTGGGAGAGACCCAGTACTTC. It specifies CASSRDLGETQYF. V is TRBV5-4 and J is TRBJ2-5; weak D call: TRBD2 (6 bases). The CDR3 extends over 13 amino acids. CDR1 SGHNT and CDR2 YYREEE come from the germline V gene (reference sequence). Trimming cost V 4 bases and J 4 bases, with 11 bases left between them.

In this sample, this clone turned up a few times. This chain links TRBV5-1 with TRBJ2-7; D gene uncertain. The V end lost 1 base, the J end lost 4 bases, and 9 bases lay between the germline ends. The germline gives CDR1 SGHRS, CDR2 YFSETQ. The CDR3 totals 13 residues. The CDR3 sequence: CASSLKGSYEQYF. The CDR3 DNA is TGCGCCAGCAGCTTGAAGGGTTCATACGAGCAGTACTTC.

The genes are TRBV3-1 (or the pseudogene TRBV3-2) and TRBJ2-3; D remains ambiguous. V gave up 1 base and J gave up 0 bases, with 11 bases separating them. This CDR3 contains 16 residues. The germline gives CDR1 LGHDT, CDR2 YNNKEL (reference sequence). The CDR3 loop reads CASSQALGYSTDTQYF. DNA of the CDR3: TGTGCCAGCAGCCAAGCCTTGGGTTATAGCACAGATACGCAGTATTTT.

The rearrangement uses TRBV5-1 and TRBJ2-5; D might be TRBD1 (5 bases). The germline V gene encodes CDR1 SGHRS and CDR2 YFSETQ. The CDR3 contains 14 residues. Trimming removed 2 bases from V and 0 bases from J, with 8 bases in between. The CDR3 protein is CASSFRQHQETQYF. CDR3 nucleotide sequence: TGCGCCAGCAGCTTTAGACAGCACCAAGAGACCCAGTACTTC.

This chain links TRBV28 with TRBJ1-4; the D gene is possibly TRBD1 (5 bases). V dropped 6 bases and J dropped 5 bases, with 16 bases sitting between them. CDR1 is MDHEN, CDR2 SYDVKM, per germline. This CDR3 is built from 15 residues. CDR3 bases: TGTGCCAGCAGCCGGGACCAGGGCCCGAATGAAAAACTGTTTTTT. This codes for CASSRDQGPNEKLFF.

Only a few counts were recorded for this clone. The chain is built from TRBV7-9 and TRBJ2-1, with 10 bases that match TRBD1. CDR3 length equals 16 residues. Trimming took 2 bases from V and 4 from J; bases not matched to a gene: 5. Germline CDR1 reads SEHNR; CDR2 reads FQNEAQ (reference sequence). The CDR3 DNA sequence: TGTGCCAGCAGCTTATATCGGGACAGGGGATACAATGAGCAGTTCTTC. It is translated as CASSLYRDRGYNEQFF. Variable domain in full (rest from reference TRBV7-9 and TRBJ2-1): DTGVSQNPRHKITKRGQNVTFRCDPISEHNRLYWYRQTLGQGPEFLTYFQNEAQLEKSRLLSDRFSAERPKGSFSTLEIQRTEQGDSAMYLCASSLYRDRGYNEQFFGPGTRLTVL.

This chain uses TRBV30 with TRBJ1-1, with D unclear. CDR1 is GTSNPN, CDR2 SVGIG, per germline (reference sequence). The CDR3 consists of 11 residues. V was trimmed by 2 bases and J by 3 bases, leaving 4 bases between them. CDR3 nucleotide sequence: TGTGCCTGGAGTTTGGACACTGAAGCTTTCTTT. Protein: CAWSLDTEAFF.

This rearrangement joins TRBV10-1 to TRBJ2-3; 8 bases match TRBD2. Trimming took 3 bases from V and 6 from J; bases not matched to a gene: 11. Germline V gene lookup returns CDR1 WNHNN and CDR2 SYGVQD (reference sequence). The CDR3 spans 16 residues. CDR3 region: CASSDSSGGGLDTQYF. The CDR3 DNA sequence: TGCGCCAGCAGTGATAGTAGTGGCGGGGGGTTGGATACGCAGTATTTT.